These 3 T cell receptor beta chains were all obtained from the same sample, sequenced in a study of blood T cell repertoires in COVID-19. Using immunoSEQ multiplex PCR, the repertoire was profiled, and TCRdb retains in-frame clones only, with some absent. This repertoire shows under 200,000 clones, around two thirds found once; its top ten account for less than 3%. The sample comprised peripheral blood. These receptors were obtained from a woman older than 75 with acute or convalescent COVID-19.

V is TRBV5-8 and J is TRBJ1-1; D possibly corresponds to TRBD1 (5 bases). The CDR3 consists of 13 residues. Trimming cost V 3 bases and J 8 bases, with 14 bases left between them. CDR1 is SGHTS and CDR2 is YDEGEE in the germline V gene. The DNA for the CDR3 is TGTGCCAGCAGCTCACAGACAGTAGGGGAAGCTTTCTTT. It yields the protein CASSSQTVGEAFF.

This clone was seen once. The chain links TRBV4-1 to TRBJ2-1; D perhaps matches TRBD2 (6 bases). This CDR3 is 20 amino acids long. CDR1 is MGHRA, CDR2 YSYEKL, per germline. V lost 0 bases and J lost 0, with 21 bases in between. This chain's CDR3 is CASSQEFGLVDYPSYNEQFF. The CDR3 DNA reads as TGCGCCAGCAGCCAAGAATTCGGTTTGGTGGACTACCCCTCCTACAATGAGCAGTTCTTC.

The chain joins TRBV5-4 to TRBJ1-3; D is undetermined. V shed 0 bases and J shed 1 base, with 5 bases lying between them. The CDR3 is 14 amino acids. Germline V lookup: CDR1 SGHNT, CDR2 YYREEE (reference sequence). CDR3 sequence reads: CASSLAGSGNTIYF. The CDR3 coding sequence is TGTGCCAGCAGCTTGGCGGGTTCTGGAAACACCATATATTTT.